The clone carrying this T cell receptor (beta chain) was observed a few times. No antigen is known for it. The data are from a study of post-analysis software for immune sequencing data. CDR3 size: 14 residues. CDR1 SEHNR and CDR2 FQNEAQ come from the germline V gene (reference sequence). Trimming at V came to 3 bases and at J to 11 bases, leaving 12 bases not matched to a gene. Unique-molecular-identifier-tagged TCR beta cDNA libraries were used. TCRdb redid the calling of the PCR reads with MiXCR, one entry per CDR3 protein. This table has some 890,000 distinct CDR3 sequences, roughly 50% appearing once. Study conclusions and caveats: TRBV5-6, TRBV5-1 and TRBV20-1 were among roughly five TRBV segments more frequent in patients than controls.

The sequenced material came from blood. The TCR comes from a girl between 5 and 17 years old with multiple sclerosis. The V and J genes are TRBV7-9 and TRBJ2-5; 7 bases match TRBD1. CDR3 loop: CASSFGQATSGQYF. CDR3 in DNA: TGTGCCAGCAGCTTCGGACAGGCAACCTCGGGGCAGTACTTC.